The clone carrying this TCR beta chain was seen once. This entry comes from a study of OX40 agonist ivuxolimab in advanced cancers. The method was immunoSEQ multiplex PCR; TCRdb's version includes in-frame clones alone and lacks a portion of them. The sample gives about 79,000 clones, approximately 85% of which show up once; about 4% is in the top ten. With 5 bases removed from V and 9 bases from J, the gap between germline ends came to 18 bases. The CDR3 length is 14 residues. Germline V lookup: CDR1 SGDLS, CDR2 YYNGEE. This receptor was taken from an adult with an advanced solid tumor such as melanoma, head and neck, liver or kidney cancer. The sequences come from CD4+ or CD8+ T cells sorted from blood, collected in a trial of the OX40 agonist ivuxolimab. The J gene is TRBJ2-1, the V gene TRBV9, with D possibly being TRBD1 or TRBD2 (5 bases each). CDR3 region: CASSRNLGTLEQFF. The CDR3 nucleotides are TGTGCCAGCAGTCGTAACCTCGGGACGCTTGAGCAGTTCTTC.